This T cell receptor (beta chain) emerged from a study of shared clonotypes between healthy human individuals. Per the germline V gene, CDR1 is SGHTA and CDR2 is FQGNSA. Trimming removed 7 bases from V and 0 bases from J, with 15 bases in between. The CDR3 contains 15 residues. Concerning this clone: The antigen remains undetermined.

The data were produced by immunoSEQ multiplex PCR, yet TCRdb's version contains in-frame clones alone and is incomplete. The sample records some 630,000 clones, around 72% being singletons. Overall study results and limits: Memory subsets generally showed lower estimated richness than naive subsets. Among several donors, roughly 5% of naive CD4 clonotypes were found in common.

V usage is TRBV7-2 and J usage is TRBJ1-1; maybe TRBD1 (5 bases). The sequenced material came from memory CD4+ T cells sorted from blood. Described subset: CD45RA-negative fraction. The TCR originated in a woman aged 25 to 45 in good health. CDR3: CASTQTVLVNTEAFF. Here the CDR3 DNA reads TGTGCCAGCACCCAGACAGTTTTGGTGAACACTGAAGCTTTCTTT.